A single sample gave rise to the 2 T cell receptor gamma chains below, sequenced in a study of gamma delta lymphoproliferative disorders and STAT genes. Sequencing used genomic DNA taken from PBMCs of patients and controls. TCRdb redid the clone calls on the multiplex PCR reads with CATT. The sample holds more than 800 gamma-chain clones; about 28% are singletons and the top ten take 27%. The sample comprised blood. Every receptor here comes from a human donor in good health.

On this clone: Other DNA sequences in this sample translate to the same CDR3. The rearrangement joins TRGV3 to TRGJ1 or TRGJ2. The J gene, absent from TCRdb, was called here by matching the DNA to germline. This CDR3 has 13 residues. With 0 bases clipped from V and 4 bases from J, the junction kept 3 bases outside the gene matches. Germline values: CDR1 VTNTFY, CDR2 YDVSTARD (reference sequence). The CDR3: CATWDRRYYKKLF. The DNA of the CDR3 is TGTGCCACCTGGGACAGGAGGTATTATAAGAAACTCTTT.

This clone was counted a single time. This rearrangement joins TRGV8 to TRGJ1 or TRGJ2. Matching the DNA to germline supplied the J gene, which TCRdb does not give. The J segment lost 3 bases and the V segment lost 5 bases, leaving 16 bases of the junction unmatched. CDR3 length: 16 amino acids. Per the germline V gene, CDR1 is VENAVY and CDR2 is YDSYNSRV. CDR3 nucleotides: TGTGCCACCTGGGTCGTGGAGAAGGGGATTTATTATAAGAAACTCTTT. It is translated as CATWVVEKGIYYKKLF.